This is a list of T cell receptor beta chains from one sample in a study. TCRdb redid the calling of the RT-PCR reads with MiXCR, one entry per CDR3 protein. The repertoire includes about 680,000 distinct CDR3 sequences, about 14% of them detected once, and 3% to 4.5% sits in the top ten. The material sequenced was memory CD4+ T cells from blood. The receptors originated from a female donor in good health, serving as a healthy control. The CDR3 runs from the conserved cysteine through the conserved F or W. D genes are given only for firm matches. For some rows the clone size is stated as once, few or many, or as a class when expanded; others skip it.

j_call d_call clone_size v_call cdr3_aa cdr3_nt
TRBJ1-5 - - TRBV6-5 CASKLDPFGNQPQHF TGTGCCAGCAAACTAGACCCCTTTGGCAATCAGCCCCAGCATTTT
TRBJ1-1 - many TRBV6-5 CASSFGGAAEAFF TGTGCCAGCAGTTTCGGTGGGGCAGCTGAAGCTTTCTTT
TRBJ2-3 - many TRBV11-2 CASSLGQGGGTDTQYF TGTGCCAGCAGCTTAGGCCAAGGGGGAGGGACGGATACGCAGTATTTT
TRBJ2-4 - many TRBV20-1 CSARGDNIQYF TGCAGTGCTAGAGGCGACAACATTCAGTACTTC
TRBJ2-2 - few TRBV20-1 CSARGSRGTGELFF TGCAGCGCTAGGGGAAGTCGCGGCACCGGGGAGCTGTTTTTT
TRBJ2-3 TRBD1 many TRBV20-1 CSAREPRGQPDTQYF TGCAGTGCTAGAGAACCGAGGGGGCAACCAGATACGCAGTATTTT
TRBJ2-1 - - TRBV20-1 CSARGPRWFF TGCAGTGCTAGAGGACCGAGATGGTTCTTC
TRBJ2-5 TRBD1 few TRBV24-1 CATSDLHASGGETQYF TGTGCCACCAGTGATTTGCACGCGTCAGGGGGAGAGACCCAGTACTTC
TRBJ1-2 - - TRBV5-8 CASSRLGRGGYTF TGTGCCAGCAGTCGACTCGGACGAGGGGGCTACACCTTC
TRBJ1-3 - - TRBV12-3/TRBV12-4 CASSPLDTIYF TGTGCCAGCAGCCCCCTGGACACCATATATTTT
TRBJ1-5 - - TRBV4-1 CASSQQLGRNQPQHF TGCGCCAGCAGCCAACAACTAGGCCGCAATCAGCCCCAGCATTTT
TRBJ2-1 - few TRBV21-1 CASSLRDGPTYNEQFF TGTGCCAGCAGCCTCAGGGACGGACCCACCTACAATGAGCAGTTCTTC
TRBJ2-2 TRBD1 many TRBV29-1 CSAGTGGGTGELFF TGCAGCGCCGGGACAGGGGGCGGCACCGGGGAGCTGTTTTTT
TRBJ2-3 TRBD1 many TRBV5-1 CASSWDSSTDTQYF TGCGCCAGCAGCTGGGACAGTAGCACAGATACGCAGTATTTT
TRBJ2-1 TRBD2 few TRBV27 CASWRAGPYNEQFF TGTGCCAGCTGGAGAGCGGGACCCTACAATGAGCAGTTCTTC
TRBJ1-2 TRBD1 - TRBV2 CASSIQGLGGYTF TGTGCCAGCAGTATACAGGGGCTGGGTGGCTACACCTTC